This TCR beta chain is from a study of response to subunit inactivated influenza vaccine. The CDR3 sequence is 16 residues long. V was pared by 0 bases and J by 1 base, with 13 bases between. Germline CDR1 reads SGHDT; CDR2 reads YYEEEE. One entry per CDR3 protein results from TCRdb running MiXCR on the RT-PCR reads. The table includes approximately 310,000 distinct CDR3 sequences, 21% detected once. This clonotype was sampled from a man between 50 and 75 years old who received an inactivated influenza vaccine. This specimen was PBMCs from blood, taken approximately 20 months after vaccination. The chain employs TRBV5-6 and TRBJ1-1; a weak D match, TRBD1 (5 bases). CDR3 protein: CASSLALGAANTEAFF. The CDR3 nucleotides read TGTGCCAGCAGCTTGGCCTTAGGGGCAGCGAACACTGAAGCTTTCTTT.